These 15 T cell receptor beta chains came from one sample sequenced in a study of CD8 T cells in Susac syndrome. When the RNA was reverse transcribed, random hexamers were used with an input of roughly 0.45 to 1 ug. TCRdb analysed the immunoSEQ multiplex PCR reads with MiXCR anew, one entry per CDR3 protein. The data contain around 200,000 distinct CDR3 sequences, under 97% of them singletons. Sequences were obtained from CD4+ T cells from PBMCs. The origin of the receptors is a human donor with Susac syndrome.

The V and J genes are TRBV4-1 and TRBJ1-5; 7 positions match TRBD1. CDR1 is MGHRA, CDR2 YSYEKL, per germline. V was pared by 4 bases and J by 10 bases, with 16 bases of the junction left unmatched. The CDR3 runs 16 residues. The CDR3 loop is CASSLTSGQRERPQHF. The CDR3 DNA reads as TGCGCCAGCAGCCTAACATCGGGACAGCGGGAAAGACCCCAGCATTTT.

This chain joins TRBV20-1 and TRBJ1-2; D gene ambiguous. In germline, CDR1 is DFQATT, CDR2 SNEGSKA (reference sequence). The CDR3 totals 15 residues. V was shortened by 0 bases and J by 4 bases, with 15 bases between the two germline ends. CDR3 loop: CSARDRQTEIYGYTF. CDR3 in DNA: TGCAGTGCTAGAGATAGGCAGACTGAGATCTATGGCTACACCTTC.

This rearrangement joins TRBV7-2 to TRBJ1-1; D gene ambiguous. This CDR3 is 11 amino acids long. Germline V gene sequence: CDR1 SGHTA, CDR2 FQGNSA. The V end was cut by 5 bases, the J end by 3 bases, with 4 bases between. This CDR3 is CASSQYTEAFF. DNA for the CDR3: TGTGCCAGCAGCCAGTACACTGAAGCTTTCTTT.

The chain joins TRBV5-1 to TRBJ1-1; 12 nucleotides agree with TRBD1. CDR1 is SGHRS, CDR2 YFSETQ, per germline. The J segment lost 4 bases and the V segment lost 4 bases, leaving 11 bases of the junction unmatched. The length of the CDR3 is 17 residues. CDR3 loop: CASSVRDRGLIATEAFF. The CDR3 DNA follows: TGCGCCAGCAGCGTCCGGGACAGGGGGCTGATCGCCACTGAAGCTTTCTTT.

This clonotype was seen once. The V gene is TRBV20-1, the J gene TRBJ1-1, with 8 bases that match TRBD1. CDR3 length: 14 amino acids. From germline, CDR1 is DFQATT and CDR2 SNEGSKA (reference sequence). Trimming took 2 bases from V and 6 from J; bases not matched to a gene: 8. CDR3 sequence: CSARSTGVYSEAFF. As DNA, the CDR3 is TGCAGTGCTAGATCGACAGGGGTATACTCTGAAGCTTTCTTT.

This rearrangement joins TRBV4-2 to TRBJ2-3, with D uncertain. V lost 1 base to trimming and J lost 4 bases, with 9 bases between them. The CDR3 totals 14 residues. CDR1 LGHNA and CDR2 YNFKEQ come from the germline V gene. DNA of the CDR3: TGTGCCAGCAGCCAAGGAACAGACTCAGATACGCAGTATTTT. Residues: CASSQGTDSDTQYF.

The chain uses TRBV7-9 and TRBJ1-1; maybe TRBD1 (6 bases). From germline, CDR1 is SEHNR and CDR2 FQNEAQ (reference sequence). Trimming took off 5 bases at V and 0 bases at J, with 10 bases between the two ends. CDR3 size: 14 residues. The CDR3 nucleotides are TGTGCCAGCAGCCCGGACAGCATGAACACTGAAGCTTTCTTT. Its translation is CASSPDSMNTEAFF.

This chain links TRBV6-5 with TRBJ2-7; D ambiguous. CDR1 MNHEY and CDR2 SVGAGI come from the germline V gene. With 0 bases removed from V and 0 bases from J, the gap between germline ends came to 9 bases. This CDR3 is built from 15 residues. The CDR3 protein is CASSYSRGDSYEQYF. The CDR3 DNA reads as TGTGCCAGCAGTTACTCGCGCGGCGACTCCTACGAGCAGTACTTC.

The V gene is TRBV19, the J gene TRBJ1-2; TRBD1 aligns across 8 bases. The V gene's germline CDR1 is LNHDA and CDR2 SQIVND (reference sequence). With 5 bases clipped from V and 0 bases from J, the junction kept 11 bases outside the gene matches. The CDR3 spans 17 residues. CDR3 region: CASSLRQGIIPNYGYTF. CDR3 in DNA: TGTGCCAGTAGTCTCCGACAGGGGATAATCCCTAACTATGGCTACACCTTC.

This sequence joins TRBV7-2 and TRBJ1-2; D is possibly TRBD1 (5 bases). The V end was cut by 5 bases, the J end by 3 bases, with 16 bases between. The CDR3 length is 15 residues. The V gene's germline CDR1 is SGHTA and CDR2 FQGNSA. The CDR3 reads CASSPGPPADYGYTF. The CDR3, as DNA: TGTGCCAGCAGCCCGGGACCCCCCGCGGACTATGGCTACACCTTC.

This CDR3 is CASSSRQPVYNQPQHF. DNA of the CDR3: TGTGCCAGCAGTTCCCGACAGCCCGTCTACAATCAGCCCCAGCATTTT. The V call is TRBV6-5, the J call TRBJ1-5, with D maybe TRBD1 (5 bases). Germline V lookup: CDR1 MNHEY, CDR2 SVGAGI. Trimming left V 4 bases short and J 3 bases short, with 16 bases between. The CDR3 runs 16 residues.

This rearrangement joins TRBV12-3 or TRBV12-4 to TRBJ1-5; D gene unclear. V lost 8 bases to trimming and J lost 7 bases, with 18 bases between them. This CDR3 is 14 amino acids long. CDR3: CASQNKGFDQPQHF. CDR3 nucleotide sequence: TGTGCCAGCCAGAATAAGGGTTTCGACCAGCCCCAGCATTTT.

CDR3 bases: TGTGCCAGCAGCTTAATAGAGGGAACTGAAGCTTTCTTT. Translating it yields CASSLIEGTEAFF. V usage is TRBV7-9 and J usage is TRBJ1-1; D is uncertain. The germline V and J ends were trimmed by 2 bases and 5 bases, with 9 bases remaining between them. Germline values: CDR1 SEHNR, CDR2 FQNEAQ (reference sequence). The length of the CDR3 is 13 residues.

The chain combines TRBV9 with TRBJ2-2, with no clear D. Germline-derived CDR1 and CDR2 are SGDLS and YYNGEE. This CDR3 comprises 15 residues. V lost 3 bases to trimming and J lost 5 bases, with 14 bases between them. In DNA form, the CDR3 reads TGTGCCAGCAGCGCCTGGACCAAAGGGACCGGGGAGCTGTTTTTT. Translated, it gives CASSAWTKGTGELFF.

The V gene is TRBV12-3 or TRBV12-4, the J gene TRBJ2-5; D could derive from TRBD1 or TRBD2 (5 bases each). CDR3 length: 15 amino acids. V shed 6 bases and J shed 2 bases, with 16 bases lying between them. CDR3 nucleotide sequence: TGTGCCAGCAGCCTCCCGGGGACGAGGCAAGAGACCCAGTACTTC. It specifies CASSLPGTRQETQYF.